The 13 T cell receptor beta chains below all came from one sample that was sequenced in a study of T cell changes during pregnancy in multiple sclerosis. TCRdb keeps only in-frame clones here, not all; method: immunoSEQ multiplex PCR. This sample yields about 69,000 clones, of which around 90% are seen a single time; roughly 1.5% belongs to the top ten. The sequences come from peripheral blood, collected in the third trimester of pregnancy. These receptors all come from a female donor with multiple sclerosis, enrolled in a pregnancy study.

V and J are TRBV11-3 and TRBJ2-3; the match to TRBD1 covers 8 bases. The CDR3 contains 17 residues. CDR1 is SGHNT and CDR2 is YENEEA in the germline V gene. V dropped 1 base and J dropped 4; count of bases not matched to a gene: 10. CDR3 loop: CASSLVRGTGSPDTQYF. The CDR3 coding sequence is TGTGCCAGCAGCTTAGTAAGGGGGACAGGTTCCCCAGATACGCAGTATTTT.

The chain recombines TRBV21-1 with TRBJ1-5; the D segment call TRBD1 is taken from the table without a DNA check. TRBV21-1 is a pseudogene locus. This CDR3 region has 18 residues. The CDR3 reads CASSKEWGTGGPNQPQHF. Here the CDR3 DNA reads TGTGCCAGCAGCAAAGAGTGGGGGACAGGGGGGCCAAATCAGCCCCAGCATTTT.

The rearrangement uses TRBV4-1 and TRBJ1-6; 12 positions agree with TRBD1. The germline V gene has CDR1 MGHRA and CDR2 YSYEKL. CDR3 length equals 20 residues. Trimming took 1 base from V and 0 from J; bases not matched to a gene: 7. The chain's CDR3 is CASSQVGTGGRSSYNSPLHF. CDR3 bases: TGCGCCAGCAGCCAAGTGGGGACAGGGGGCCGGAGCTCCTATAATTCACCCCTCCACTTT.

This chain connects TRBV6-1 to TRBJ1-1, with D possibly TRBD1 on 6 matching bases. Germline V gene sequence: CDR1 MNHNS, CDR2 SASEGT. There are 14 residues in the CDR3. V was pared by 8 bases and J by 0 bases, with 13 bases between. As DNA, the CDR3 is TGTGCCAGCGGCGAGGGACACTTGAACACTGAAGCTTTCTTT. Protein product: CASGEGHLNTEAFF.

The rearrangement uses TRBV7-3 and TRBJ2-1; 9 bases match TRBD2. The germline V gene has CDR1 SGHTA and CDR2 FQGTGA. V trimming: 3 bases; J trimming: 2 bases; junction bases outside the gene matches: 2. The CDR3 is made up of 15 amino acids. CDR3 sequence reads: CASSFSGGAYNEQFF. The DNA of the CDR3 is TGTGCCAGCAGCTTTAGCGGGGGAGCCTACAATGAGCAGTTCTTC.

For the CDR3, the DNA is TGTGCCAGCAGCTTAGAGAAGGGGGTCGCCCTCCACTTT. It encodes CASSLEKGVALHF. This chain connects TRBV7-2 to TRBJ1-6; weak D call: TRBD1 (6 bases). Trimming removed 1 base at V and 14 bases at J, with 12 bases between. Germline V gene sequence: CDR1 SGHTA, CDR2 FQGNSA. The CDR3 has 13 amino acids.

The rearrangement uses TRBV7-9 and TRBJ1-1; D ambiguous. Germline V gene sequence: CDR1 SEHNR, CDR2 FQNEAQ (reference sequence). The V end was cut by 7 bases, the J end by 1 base, with 13 bases between. This CDR3 has 14 amino acids. The CDR3 loop reads CASIPFGRNTEAFF. The CDR3 DNA reads as TGTGCCAGCATCCCCTTTGGCCGGAACACTGAAGCTTTCTTT.

This chain links TRBV6-1 with TRBJ1-1; tentative D call: TRBD1 (5 bases). CDR1 MNHNS and CDR2 SASEGT come from the germline V gene. V dropped 6 bases and J dropped 3 bases, with 17 bases sitting between them. The CDR3 has 15 residues. CDR3 protein: CASSHLAGADTEAFF. The CDR3 DNA follows: TGTGCCAGCAGCCACCTGGCTGGGGCGGACACTGAAGCTTTCTTT.

The genes are TRBV5-1 and TRBJ2-5; tentatively, D is TRBD1 (6 bases). Germline V CDR1 and CDR2: SGHRS, YFSETQ. The CDR3 is 18 residues long. V shed 0 bases and J shed 2 bases, with 20 bases lying between them. This CDR3 is CASSLARGALTLQETQYF. The CDR3 bases are TGCGCCAGCAGCTTGGCCAGGGGAGCCCTAACGTTACAAGAGACCCAGTACTTC.

The chain has TRBV2 and TRBJ1-2; TRBD1 matches 7 bases. CDR1 is SNHLY, CDR2 FYNNEI, per germline. The CDR3 consists of 14 residues. Germline trimming cut 6 bases from V and 4 bases from J; bases unmatched to any gene: 8. The CDR3 coding sequence is TGTGCCAGCAGATACAGGGGCGAGGGCTATGGCTACACCTTC. This encodes CASRYRGEGYGYTF.

This sequence joins TRBV6-1 and TRBJ2-3, with 11 bases identical to TRBD2. This CDR3 is built from 15 residues. Germline CDR1 reads MNHNS; CDR2 reads SASEGT. The J segment lost 2 bases and the V segment lost 8 bases, leaving 6 bases of the junction unmatched. The CDR3 coding sequence is TGTGCCAGCGGCACTAGCGGGGGCAACACAGATACGCAGTATTTT. It encodes CASGTSGGNTDTQYF.

This clone occurred a few times. The V and J genes are TRBV7-9 and TRBJ2-5; D unresolved. In germline, CDR1 is SEHNR, CDR2 FQNEAQ (reference sequence). The CDR3 consists of 13 residues. Trimming removed 1 base at V and 3 bases at J, with 6 bases between. In nucleotides, the CDR3 is TGTGCCAGCAGCTTAGGCACAGAAGAGACCCAGTACTTC. It translates to CASSLGTEETQYF.

The V and J genes are TRBV5-5 and TRBJ1-6, with D perhaps TRBD1 (5 bases). CDR1 is SGHKS, CDR2 YYEKEE, per germline (reference sequence). Trimming shortened V by 2 bases and J by 9 bases, and 15 bases separated the two germline ends. CDR3 length equals 15 residues. The DNA for the CDR3 is TGTGCCAGCAGCTTCAGGCGGACACTTGTTTCACCCCTCCACTTT. Protein product: CASSFRRTLVSPLHF.